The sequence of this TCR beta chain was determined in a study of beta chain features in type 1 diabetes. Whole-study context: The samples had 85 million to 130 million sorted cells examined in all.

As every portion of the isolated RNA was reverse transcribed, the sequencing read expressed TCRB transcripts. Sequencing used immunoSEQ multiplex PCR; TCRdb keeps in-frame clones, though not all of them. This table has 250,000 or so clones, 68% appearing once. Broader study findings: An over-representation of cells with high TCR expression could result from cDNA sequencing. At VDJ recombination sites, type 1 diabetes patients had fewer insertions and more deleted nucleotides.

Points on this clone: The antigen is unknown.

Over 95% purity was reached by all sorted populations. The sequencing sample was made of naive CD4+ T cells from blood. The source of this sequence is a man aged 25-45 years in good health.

This chain's CDR3 is CASSLSEANQPQHF. In nucleotides, the CDR3 is TGTGCCAGCAGCTTATCGGAAGCCAATCAGCCCCAGCATTTT. The chain carries TRBV7-9 and TRBJ1-5; D uncertain. The CDR3 is made up of 14 amino acids. Germline V gives CDR1 SEHNR, CDR2 FQNEAQ (reference sequence). With 2 bases removed from V and 3 bases from J, the gap between germline ends came to 8 bases.